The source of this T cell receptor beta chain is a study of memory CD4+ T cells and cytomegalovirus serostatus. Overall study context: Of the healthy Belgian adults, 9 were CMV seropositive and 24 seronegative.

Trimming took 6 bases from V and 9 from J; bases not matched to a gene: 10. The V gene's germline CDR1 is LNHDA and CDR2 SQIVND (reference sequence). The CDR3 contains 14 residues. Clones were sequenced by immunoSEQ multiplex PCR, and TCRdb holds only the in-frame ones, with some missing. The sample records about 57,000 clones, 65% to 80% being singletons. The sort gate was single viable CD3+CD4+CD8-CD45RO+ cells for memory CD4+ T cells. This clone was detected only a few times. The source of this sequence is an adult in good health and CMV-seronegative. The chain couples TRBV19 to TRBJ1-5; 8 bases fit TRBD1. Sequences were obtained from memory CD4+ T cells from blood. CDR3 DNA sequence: TGTGCCAGTAGGGATGGACAGGGCCTGCGGCCCCAGCATTTT. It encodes CASRDGQGLRPQHF.